This T cell receptor beta chain was identified during a study of blood T cells in healthy people across ages. Study at large: Template switching captured about one barcoded beta molecule per two T cells.

PBMCs, at least 6.5 million per sample, were isolated. The V gene's germline CDR1 is SGHRS and CDR2 YFSETQ. This CDR3 has 18 residues. The study, taken as a whole, reports: Investigators treated diversity estimates from one million T cells as underestimates.

A note on this clonotype: The antigen is not known.

The second PCR ran roughly 6 to 11 cycles with a sample-barcoded 5' primer and J-beta primers. TCRdb used MiXCR to reprocess the 5' RACE reads, holding one entry per CDR3 protein. The data show about 1.4 million distinct CDR3 sequences, approximately 59% seen once. This sequence was found in a man aged 18-30 years in good health. This chain connects TRBV5-1 to TRBJ2-7; weak D call: TRBD1 (6 bases). TRBJ2-4 explains the end of the DNA better; the J call may be wrong. Sequenced: blood. CDR3 sequence reads: CASSFPFSGDDGKNIQYF. Here the CDR3 DNA reads TGCGCCAGCAGCTTCCCTTTCTCAGGGGATGACGGCAAAAACATTCAGTACTTC.